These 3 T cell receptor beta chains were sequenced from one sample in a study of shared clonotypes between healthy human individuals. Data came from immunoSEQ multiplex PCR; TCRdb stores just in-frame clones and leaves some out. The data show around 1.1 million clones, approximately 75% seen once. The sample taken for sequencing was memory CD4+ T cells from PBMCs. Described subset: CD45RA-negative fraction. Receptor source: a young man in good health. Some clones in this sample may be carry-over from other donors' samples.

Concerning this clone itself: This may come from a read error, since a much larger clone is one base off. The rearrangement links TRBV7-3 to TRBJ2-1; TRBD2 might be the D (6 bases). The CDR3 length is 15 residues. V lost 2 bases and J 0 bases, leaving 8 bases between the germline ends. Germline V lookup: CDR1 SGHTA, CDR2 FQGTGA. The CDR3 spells CASSLPGGSYNEQFF. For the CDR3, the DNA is TGTGCCAGCAGCTTACCCGGGGGCTCCTACAATGAGCAGTTCTTC.

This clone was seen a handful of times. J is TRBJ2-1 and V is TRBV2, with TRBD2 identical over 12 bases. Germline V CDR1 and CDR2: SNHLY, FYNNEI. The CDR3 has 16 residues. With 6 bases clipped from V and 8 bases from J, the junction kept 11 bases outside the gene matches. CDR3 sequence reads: CASRRLAGGPRDEQFF. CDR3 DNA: TGTGCCAGCAGGAGGCTAGCGGGAGGGCCGAGAGATGAGCAGTTCTTC.

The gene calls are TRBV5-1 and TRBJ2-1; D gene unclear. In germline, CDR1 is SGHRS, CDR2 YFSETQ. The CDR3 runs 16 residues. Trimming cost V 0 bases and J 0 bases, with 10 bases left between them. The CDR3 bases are TGCGCCAGCAGCTTGGAGGCCCGTGGCTCCTACAATGAGCAGTTCTTC. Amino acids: CASSLEARGSYNEQFF.